These 32 T cell receptor beta chains originate from one sample sequenced in a study of cytomegalovirus exposure and HLA in healthy donors. The PCR made use of 60 Vbeta and 13 Jbeta primers. The protocol was immunoSEQ multiplex PCR, while the TCRdb copy is restricted to in-frame clones and leaves out a portion. The sample gives some 220,000 clones, around 80% of which show up once; about 0.47% is in the top ten. Sequencing used PBMCs. The receptors here all came from a boy aged 5-17 years in good health and CMV-seronegative.

This clone was detected only once. The V gene is TRBV18, the J gene TRBJ2-1; 7 nucleotides align to TRBD2. In germline, CDR1 is KGHSH, CDR2 LQKENI. J was trimmed by 3 bases and V by 6 bases; bases with no gene match: 11. This CDR3 contains 16 residues. The DNA of the CDR3 is TGTGCCAGCTCTCCGCGGGGGAGGTACGGCTACAATGAGCAGTTCTTC. Protein: CASSPRGRYGYNEQFF.

The J gene is TRBJ2-2, the V gene TRBV2; possibly TRBD1 for D (5 bases). V gave up 3 bases and J gave up 2 bases, with 16 bases separating them. In germline, CDR1 is SNHLY, CDR2 FYNNEI. The CDR3 covers 17 residues. CDR3 in amino acids: CASSEAGQGGNTGELFF. The CDR3 coding sequence is TGTGCCAGCAGTGAGGCTGGTCAGGGTGGCAACACCGGGGAGCTGTTTTTT.

The chain has TRBV28 and TRBJ1-1, with D possibly TRBD1 on 5 matching bases. CDR1 MDHEN and CDR2 SYDVKM come from the germline V gene. V was pared by 8 bases and J by 7 bases, with 17 bases between. This CDR3 has 13 residues. The CDR3, as DNA: TGTGCCAGCTGCATCGGGACTCCGGGTGAAGCTTTCTTT. Its protein is CASCIGTPGEAFF. Full variable domain (rest looked up from reference TRBV28 and TRBJ1-1): DVKVTQSSRYLVKRTGEKVFLECVQDMDHENMFWYRQDPGLGLRLIYFSYDVKMKEKGDIPEGYSVSREKKERFSLILESASTNQTSMYLCASCIGTPGEAFFGQGTRLTVV.

The chain employs TRBV10-1 and TRBJ2-1; TRBD2 aligns across 7 bases. With 2 bases clipped from V and 8 bases from J, the junction kept 12 bases outside the gene matches. This CDR3 is built from 16 residues. Germline lookup yields CDR1 WNHNN and CDR2 SYGVQD (reference sequence). The CDR3 DNA reads as TGCGCCAGCAGTGAGAATGGGGGAGGGCGTTTGGATGAGCAGTTCTTC. It codes for CASSENGGGRLDEQFF.

This rearrangement joins TRBV5-4 to TRBJ2-1; D possibly corresponds to TRBD1 (6 bases). CDR3 length: 14 residues. Trimming removed 6 bases from V and 7 bases from J, with 17 bases in between. Looked up from germline, CDR1 is SGHNT and CDR2 is YYREEE (reference sequence). The CDR3 here is CASTETGRRNEQFF. The CDR3 bases are TGTGCCAGCACCGAAACAGGGAGAAGAAATGAGCAGTTCTTC.

V usage is TRBV30 and J usage is TRBJ2-2; perhaps TRBD2 as D (6 bases). The CDR3 has 14 amino acids. Looked up from germline, CDR1 is GTSNPN and CDR2 is SVGIG (reference sequence). V dropped 0 bases and J dropped 6 bases, with 11 bases sitting between them. CDR3 region: CAWSVRRDSGELFF. CDR3 in DNA: TGTGCCTGGAGTGTACGGCGGGACTCCGGGGAGCTGTTTTTT. Drawing the rest from reference TRBV30 and TRBJ2-2, the complete variable domain is SQTIHQWPATLVQPVGSPLSLECTVEGTSNPNLYWYRQAAGRGLQLLFYSVGIGQISSEVPQNLSASRPQDRQFILSSKKLLLSDSGFYLCAWSVRRDSGELFFGEGSRLTVL.

The rearrangement joins TRBV6-1 to TRBJ1-1; 8 bases match TRBD1. J gave up 3 bases and V 5 bases, and 8 bases lay outside the gene matches. The CDR3 has 15 residues. Germline V gene sequence: CDR1 MNHNS, CDR2 SASEGT. CDR3 amino acids: CASSSRQGWDTEAFF. The CDR3, as DNA: TGTGCCAGCAGTTCCCGACAGGGGTGGGACACTGAAGCTTTCTTT.

The V call is TRBV10-1, the J call TRBJ2-1, with 10 bases matching TRBD2. There are 14 residues in the CDR3. V was pared by 4 bases and J by 3 bases, with 0 bases of the junction left unmatched. The V gene's germline CDR1 is WNHNN and CDR2 SYGVQD (reference sequence). The CDR3 reads CASSASGGYNEQFF. In DNA, the CDR3 is TGCGCCAGCAGTGCTAGCGGGGGCTACAATGAGCAGTTCTTC.

The chain combines TRBV2 with TRBJ1-5; D is unresolved. The V end lost 5 bases, the J end lost 5 bases, and 13 bases lay between the germline ends. Per the germline V gene, CDR1 is SNHLY and CDR2 is FYNNEI. The CDR3 extends over 14 amino acids. In DNA form, the CDR3 reads TGTGCCAGCAGTCCGGGATCAGGAGATCAGCCCCAGCATTTT. It specifies CASSPGSGDQPQHF. Full variable domain (outside the CDR3, taken from reference TRBV2 and TRBJ1-5): EPEVTQTPSHQVTQMGQEVILRCVPISNHLYFYWYRQILGQKVEFLVSFYNNEISEKSEIFDDQFSVERPDGSNFTLKIRSTKLEDSAMYFCASSPGSGDQPQHFGDGTRLSIL.

This clone showed up just a few times. CDR3: CASEGLLGYTF. In DNA form, the CDR3 reads TGTGCCAGCGAGGGACTCCTGGGCTACACCTTC. The chain combines TRBV2 with TRBJ1-2; D possibly corresponds to TRBD1 (5 bases). Deletions cut 8 bases from V and 8 bases from J, with 12 bases between. Germline V lookup: CDR1 SNHLY, CDR2 FYNNEI. This CDR3 has 11 amino acids.

The chain uses TRBV4-2 and TRBJ2-7, with 12 positions matching TRBD2. V lost 6 bases and J lost 7; bases outside the gene matches: 10. The CDR3 spans 15 residues. CDR1 and CDR2 from the germline V gene are LGHNA and YNFKEQ. CDR3: CASSLQTSGSGEQYF. CDR3 in DNA: TGTGCCAGCAGTCTTCAGACTAGCGGGAGCGGGGAGCAGTACTTC.

This clone has a single count. CDR3 nucleotide sequence: TGTGCCAGCAGCCGACAGGGGGATAATGAAAAACTGTTTTTT. Amino acid sequence: CASSRQGDNEKLFF. The V and J genes are TRBV5-5 and TRBJ1-4; 9 bases align to TRBD1. The CDR3 totals 14 residues. V shed 4 bases, J shed 4 bases, and the junction held 2 bases outside the gene matches. Looked up from germline, CDR1 is SGHKS and CDR2 is YYEKEE (reference sequence).

This chain uses TRBV27 with TRBJ2-3; weak D call: TRBD2 (5 bases). The CDR3 contains 15 residues. Germline CDR1 is MNHEY and CDR2 is SMNVEV (reference sequence). V lost 2 bases and J lost 1, with 10 bases in between. Here the CDR3 DNA reads TGTGCCAGCAGTTTAAGCAGCGGAGGCACAGATACGCAGTATTTT. Protein: CASSLSSGGTDTQYF.

The chain combines TRBV9 with TRBJ2-2; TRBD2 matches at 7 bases. Germline CDR1 reads SGDLS; CDR2 reads YYNGEE. V gave up 3 bases and J gave up 2 bases; unmatched junction bases: 7. CDR3 length: 16 residues. The CDR3 sequence is CASSAGGGGNTGELFF. Here the CDR3 DNA reads TGTGCCAGCAGCGCGGGAGGAGGTGGCAACACCGGGGAGCTGTTTTTT. Variable domain in full (rest from reference TRBV9 and TRBJ2-2): DSGVTQTPKHLITATGQRVTLRCSPRSGDLSVYWYQQSLDQGLQFLIQYYNGEERAKGNILERFSAQQFPDLHSELNLSSLELGDSALYFCASSAGGGGNTGELFFGEGSRLTVL.

CDR3 DNA: TGTGCCAGCAGTGGAGAGATGAATCAGCCCCAGCATTTT. This encodes CASSGEMNQPQHF. V usage is TRBV2 and J usage is TRBJ1-5; D uncertain. Trimming stripped 4 bases from V and 4 bases from J, with 8 bases between. There are 13 residues in the CDR3. From germline, CDR1 is SNHLY and CDR2 FYNNEI.

The rearrangement uses TRBV18 and TRBJ1-3; the D is unclear. This CDR3 has 15 amino acids. CDR1 and CDR2 from the germline V gene are KGHSH and LQKENI. Trimming stripped 0 bases from V and 2 bases from J, with 8 bases between. CDR3 bases: TGTGCCAGCTCACCACCTCCAGGCACTGGAAACACCATATATTTT. Its protein product is CASSPPPGTGNTIYF. The variable domain in full, with the rest retrieved from reference TRBV18 and TRBJ1-3, is NAGVMQNPRHLVRRRGQEARLRCSPMKGHSHVYWYRQLPEEGLKFMVYLQKENIIDESGMPKERFSAEFPKEGPSILRIQQVVRGDSAAYFCASSPPPGTGNTIYFGEGSWLTVV.

This chain uses TRBV18 with TRBJ1-1; 7 bases line up with TRBD1. Germline loops: CDR1 KGHSH, CDR2 LQKENI. The junction had 5 bases not matched to a gene; V was cut back by 3 bases and J by 7 bases. There are 13 residues in the CDR3. Here the CDR3 DNA reads TGTGCCAGCTCACCTACGGGACAGCTTGAAGCTTTCTTT. Translation gives CASSPTGQLEAFF.

This clone has only a few counts. The DNA of the CDR3 is TGTGCCAGTAGTGGAGGTGCCGGGACAGGGATAAGCTACACCTTC. Protein sequence: CASSGGAGTGISYTF. The V and J genes are TRBV19 and TRBJ1-2, with 9 nucleotides matching TRBD1. CDR3 length: 15 residues. The germline CDR1 and CDR2 sequences are LNHDA and SQIVND (reference sequence). J gave up 9 bases and V 5 bases, and 13 bases lay outside the gene matches.

J is TRBJ1-2 and V is TRBV10-3; TRBD1 matches 7 bases. The V segment lost 6 bases and the J segment 5 bases; nucleotides outside the gene matches: 9. The germline V gene has CDR1 ENHRY and CDR2 SYGVKD. The CDR3 spans 14 residues. As DNA, the CDR3 is TGTGCCATCAGCCGAAGCACAGGGGAGTATGGCTACACCTTC. This translates into CAISRSTGEYGYTF.

The rearrangement joins TRBV7-2 to TRBJ2-7; TRBD2 is a possible D gene (6 bases). The V gene lost 3 bases and the J gene lost 0 bases, with 12 bases spanning the gap. The V gene's germline CDR1 is SGHTA and CDR2 FQGNSA. The CDR3 is 15 residues long. Written as DNA, the CDR3 is TGTGCCAGCAGCTTGGCGGGGTGGGGCTCCTACGAGCAGTACTTC. It specifies CASSLAGWGSYEQYF. The full variable domain, with the rest looked up from reference TRBV7-2 and TRBJ2-7, is GAGVSQSPSNKVTEKGKDVELRCDPISGHTALYWYRQSLGQGLEFLIYFQGNSAPDKSGLPSDRFSAERTGGSVSTLTIQRTQQEDSAVYLCASSLAGWGSYEQYFGPGTRLTVT.

The J gene is TRBJ2-1, the V gene TRBV5-4; 9 bases agree with TRBD2. CDR1 is SGHNT, CDR2 YYREEE, per germline (reference sequence). This CDR3 comprises 16 residues. J lost 2 bases, V lost 2 bases, and 5 bases had no gene match. CDR3 DNA sequence: TGTGCCAGCAGCTTCTTAGCGGGGGCGACCTACAATGAGCAGTTCTTC. It is translated as CASSFLAGATYNEQFF.

This clone was detected a few times. The chain has TRBV6-5 and TRBJ1-1; D not resolved. Trimming stripped 4 bases from V and 7 bases from J, with 16 bases between. Germline-derived CDR1 and CDR2 are MNHEY and SVGAGI. This CDR3 has 14 residues. This CDR3 reads CASSSSRPPGEAFF. CDR3 nucleotide sequence: TGTGCCAGCAGTTCAAGCAGGCCACCTGGTGAAGCTTTCTTT.

The DNA of the CDR3 is TGTGCCAGCAGTGAAAGGGACAGGGGGGAGGAGCAGTACTTC. This gives the protein CASSERDRGEEQYF. The chain links TRBV6-1 to TRBJ2-7; 11 bases agree with TRBD1. V was clipped by 2 bases and J by 7 bases; unmatched bases: 4. Germline values: CDR1 MNHNS, CDR2 SASEGT. The CDR3 has 14 amino acids.

The chain combines TRBV30 with TRBJ1-1; no firm D call. Trimming took 4 bases from V and 0 from J, leaving 9 bases between them. The CDR3 is 13 residues long. The germline CDR1 and CDR2 sequences are GTSNPN and SVGIG (reference sequence). The CDR3 reads CAWNHGVNTEAFF. For the CDR3, the DNA is TGTGCCTGGAACCACGGAGTGAACACTGAAGCTTTCTTT.

This clone was seen more than once but under ten times. The chain links TRBV30 to TRBJ1-5, with D unresolved. V lost 1 base, J lost 4 bases, and 14 bases lay in between. This CDR3 has 15 amino acids. Germline V lookup: CDR1 GTSNPN, CDR2 SVGIG (reference sequence). CDR3 sequence reads: CAWSEVLELNQPQHF. CDR3 coding DNA: TGTGCCTGGAGTGAGGTCCTGGAACTAAATCAGCCCCAGCATTTT. The entire variable domain, with the rest obtained from reference TRBV30 and TRBJ1-5, is as follows: SQTIHQWPATLVQPVGSPLSLECTVEGTSNPNLYWYRQAAGRGLQLLFYSVGIGQISSEVPQNLSASRPQDRQFILSSKKLLLSDSGFYLCAWSEVLELNQPQHFGDGTRLSIL.

Of note for this clone: One end of the junction does not line up with germline, which may come from a read error. V is TRBV11-2 and J is TRBJ1-2, with 9 bases that match TRBD1. Germline V CDR1 and CDR2: SGHAT, FQNNGV. This CDR3 has 10 amino acids. CDR3 in amino acids: CASSLRDRDF. CDR3 coding DNA: TGTGCCAGCAGCCTCCGGGACAGGGATTTC.

The chain combines TRBV18 with TRBJ1-1; D is perhaps TRBD1 (5 bases). The V gene lost 4 bases and the J gene lost 3 bases, with 24 bases spanning the gap. Germline V gene lookup returns CDR1 KGHSH and CDR2 LQKENI. The CDR3 has 18 amino acids. The CDR3 reads CASSLAISGRGRYTEAFF. The CDR3 DNA reads TGTGCCAGCTCACTCGCTATCTCGGGGCGGGGTAGGTACACTGAAGCTTTCTTT.

This clone appeared a single time. This rearrangement joins TRBV7-6 to TRBJ2-7; TRBD1 is a possible D gene (7 bases). The CDR3 totals 16 residues. Germline CDR1 reads SGHVS; CDR2 reads FNYEAQ. The V end lost 1 base, the J end lost 0 bases, and 13 bases lay between the germline ends. CDR3 amino acids: CASSLEGGTASYEQYF. DNA of the CDR3: TGTGCCAGCAGCTTAGAGGGCGGGACAGCCTCCTACGAGCAGTACTTC.

This clone was seen only once. V gene TRBV21-1 combines with J gene TRBJ2-5; the table assigns TRBD2, which was not confirmed against the DNA. The DNA matches TRBJ2-7 better at its end, which makes the J call doubtful. TRBV21-1 is given as a pseudogene. The CDR3 is made up of 15 amino acids. Written as DNA, the CDR3 is TGTGCCAGCAGCAAAGAAGAGGGCCTCTGGTACGAGCAGTACTTC. It yields the protein CASSKEEGLWYEQYF.

The chain carries TRBV7-9 and TRBJ2-7, with TRBD1 identical over 8 bases. Looked up from germline, CDR1 is SEHNR and CDR2 is FQNEAQ (reference sequence). The CDR3 contains 16 residues. V was pared by 0 bases and J by 4 bases, with 8 bases of the junction left unmatched. The CDR3 coding sequence is TGTGCCAGCAGCTTAGCGCGGGGACAGGTACGTTACGAGCAGTACTTC. Its translation: CASSLARGQVRYEQYF.

As DNA, the CDR3 is TGTGCCATCAGTGAGTCCTCAGGGAAGGGCTTGAACACTGAAGCTTTCTTT. Protein: CAISESSGKGLNTEAFF. This rearrangement joins TRBV10-3 to TRBJ1-1; maybe TRBD1 (5 bases). Trimming left V 0 bases short and J 0 bases short, with 14 bases between. Germline assignment: CDR1 ENHRY and CDR2 SYGVKD. This CDR3 is built from 17 residues.

The rearrangement links TRBV4-1 to TRBJ2-1; 8 nucleotides align to TRBD2. V dropped 3 bases and J dropped 6; count of bases not matched to a gene: 4. Germline CDR1 and CDR2: MGHRA and YSYEKL. The CDR3 covers 14 residues. CDR3 in DNA: TGCGCCAGCAGCCATACGGGAGGGGCCAATGAGCAGTTCTTC. This sequence encodes CASSHTGGANEQFF.